Following are 6 T cell receptor beta chains from one sample sequenced in a study of shared clonotypes between healthy human individuals. The repertoire was sequenced with immunoSEQ multiplex PCR; TCRdb's copy has only in-frame clones and lacks some. The sample yields roughly 2,500,000 clones, 93% seen once. Sequencing was performed on naive CD4+ T cells from PBMCs. The subset is: CD45RA+ positively selected. The receptors derive from a man between 18 and 35 years old in good health. Some clones in this sample may be carry-over from other donors' samples.

The rearrangement links TRBV27 to TRBJ2-7, with TRBD1 identical over 9 bases. Losses at the gene ends were 7 bases for V and 7 bases for J; bases not matched to a gene: 8. Germline V gives CDR1 MNHEY, CDR2 SMNVEV (reference sequence). The CDR3 consists of 13 residues. CDR3 coding DNA: TGTGCCAGCAAAAACAGGGGGCGAAAAGAGCAGTACTTC. Translating it yields CASKNRGRKEQYF.

J is TRBJ2-5 and V is TRBV7-2, with TRBD2 as a possible D gene (5 bases). The germline CDR1 and CDR2 sequences are SGHTA and FQGNSA. This CDR3 contains 16 residues. The V gene lost 3 bases and the J gene lost 2 bases, with 16 bases spanning the gap. This CDR3 reads CASSFGAVSRQETQYF. The CDR3 DNA follows: TGTGCCAGCAGCTTTGGAGCGGTGAGCCGTCAAGAGACCCAGTACTTC.

V is TRBV19 and J is TRBJ2-1, with 8 positions matching TRBD1. The germline V gene encodes CDR1 LNHDA and CDR2 SQIVND (reference sequence). The CDR3 totals 17 residues. V was clipped by 4 bases and J by 3 bases; unmatched bases: 11. The CDR3 sequence is CASSTSRTGSNYNEQFF. The CDR3 nucleotides read TGTGCCAGTAGTACATCCCGGACAGGGTCCAACTACAATGAGCAGTTCTTC.

The rearrangement joins TRBV5-6 to TRBJ2-7; 8 positions match TRBD1. CDR1 is SGHDT and CDR2 is YYEEEE in the germline V gene. Unmatched junction bases numbered 8, after V lost 4 bases and J lost 2 bases. This CDR3 contains 15 residues. The CDR3 DNA reads TGTGCCAGCAGCGCACAATGGACAGGGACCTACGAGCAGTACTTC. This gives the protein CASSAQWTGTYEQYF. Looking up the rest from reference TRBV5-6 and TRBJ2-7 gives the full variable domain: DAGVTQSPTHLIKTRGQQVTLRCSPKSGHDTVSWYQQALGQGPQFIFQYYEEEERQRGNFPDRFSGHQFPNYSSELNVNALLLGDSALYLCASSAQWTGTYEQYFGPGTRLTVT.

The chain combines TRBV28 with TRBJ2-6; 11 positions match TRBD2. Germline V gene data show CDR1 as MDHEN and CDR2 as SYDVKM. This CDR3 contains 16 residues. V shed 8 bases and J 3 bases; nucleotides not matched to a gene: 6. The CDR3 loop reads CASELAGVRGANVLTF. The CDR3 DNA sequence: TGTGCCAGCGAACTAGCGGGAGTACGTGGGGCCAACGTCCTGACTTTC. The full variable domain, its missing parts supplied by reference TRBV28 and TRBJ2-6, is DVKVTQSSRYLVKRTGEKVFLECVQDMDHENMFWYRQDPGLGLRLIYFSYDVKMKEKGDIPEGYSVSREKKERFSLILESASTNQTSMYLCASELAGVRGANVLTFGAGSRLTVL.

The chain employs TRBV10-2 and TRBJ1-5; 8 bases are shared with TRBD1. V shed 5 bases, J shed 11 bases, and the junction held 11 bases outside the gene matches. Germline CDR1 and CDR2: WSHSY and SAAADI. The CDR3 spans 14 residues. The chain's CDR3 is CASSWGGQGLAQHF. In DNA, the CDR3 is TGCGCCAGCAGTTGGGGTGGACAGGGATTAGCCCAGCATTTT.